Described below is a single T cell receptor (beta chain) sequence and its context. No antigen is known for it. The data derive from a study of beta chain features in type 1 diabetes. Study-wide background: Sorted cells from all samples, numbering roughly 100,000,000, were examined. General study results and limits: Researchers report that Type 1 diabetes patients had moderately but significantly shorter TCRB CDR3s across all four CD4+ subsets.

TCRB transcripts that were expressed got sequenced, as all of the isolated RNA had been reverse transcribed. Method: immunoSEQ multiplex PCR; TCRdb's copy keeps in-frame clones and lacks some. Seen here are roughly 730,000 clones, around 15% observed once, and the top ten hold approximately 0.021%. This TCR came from a man in his late teens or twenties with type 1 diabetes. The sequenced sample consisted of naive CD4+ T cells from blood.

CDR3 DNA sequence: TGTGCCAGCGGGGTCCGGACGGCTTCCTACGAGCAGTACTTC. Translated: CASGVRTASYEQYF. The chain joins TRBV2 to TRBJ2-7; no definite D call. Trimming left V 8 bases short and J 1 base short, with 15 bases between. In germline, CDR1 is SNHLY, CDR2 FYNNEI. This CDR3 region has 14 residues.